The 7 T cell receptor beta chains listed next were all sequenced from one sample in a study of OX40 agonist ivuxolimab in advanced cancers. Produced via immunoSEQ multiplex PCR; TCRdb's table is partial and in-frame only. This sample has around 67,000 clones; over 70% occur once, and the top ten carry more than 1%. Sequencing used CD4+ or CD8+ T cells sorted from blood, obtained in a trial of the OX40 agonist ivuxolimab. All receptors come from an adult with an advanced solid tumor such as melanoma, head and neck, liver or kidney cancer.

The V call is TRBV14, the J call TRBJ2-7; 10 bases agree with TRBD1. The V and J ends lost 5 bases and 0 bases, in that order; junction bases with no gene match: 4. Germline V gives CDR1 SGHDN, CDR2 FVKESK. This CDR3 spans 15 amino acids. The CDR3 nucleotides read TGTGCCAGCAGCTTCGGGACAGGGGTCTCCTACGAGCAGTACTTC. Translation gives CASSFGTGVSYEQYF.

The CDR3 is CASSLDTEFSPLHF. The DNA for the CDR3 is TGTGCCAGCAGCTTAGATACTGAGTTTTCACCCCTCCACTTT. The chain employs TRBV7-9 and TRBJ1-6, with D unclear. The germline CDR1 and CDR2 sequences are SEHNR and FQNEAQ (reference sequence). V was pared by 1 base and J by 9 bases, with 10 bases between. There are 14 residues in the CDR3.

This chain joins TRBV4-1 and TRBJ1-1; D might be TRBD1 (6 bases). CDR3 length: 14 amino acids. Germline V gene sequence: CDR1 MGHRA, CDR2 YSYEKL. With 6 bases removed from V and 3 bases from J, the gap between germline ends came to 14 bases. CDR3 DNA: TGCGCCAGCAGATTGAGGGGGGAGGACACTGAAGCTTTCTTT. This encodes CASRLRGEDTEAFF.

The chain joins TRBV5-1 to TRBJ1-2, with D hard to call. V lost 4 bases to trimming and J lost 5 bases, with 12 bases between them. The CDR3 length is 13 residues. Germline loops: CDR1 SGHRS, CDR2 YFSETQ. Here the CDR3 reads CASSPALEYGYTF. The CDR3 DNA reads TGCGCCAGCAGCCCCGCCTTGGAGTATGGCTACACCTTC.

The genes are TRBV5-8 and TRBJ2-3; 9 bases agree with TRBD1. The CDR3 runs to 13 residues. Germline trimming cut 6 bases from V and 6 bases from J; bases unmatched to any gene: 5. In germline, CDR1 is SGHTS, CDR2 YDEGEE. Here the CDR3 reads CASTWDREDTQYF. In nucleotides, the CDR3 is TGTGCCAGCACCTGGGACAGGGAGGATACGCAGTATTTT.

The genes are TRBV5-6 and TRBJ1-3; TRBD1 might be the D (6 bases). This CDR3 is built from 17 residues. The germline V gene encodes CDR1 SGHDT and CDR2 YYEEEE. The V gene lost 3 bases and the J gene lost 0 bases, with 16 bases spanning the gap. CDR3 region: CASSYLAGASSGNTIYF. CDR3 sequence (DNA): TGTGCCAGCAGCTATTTGGCAGGGGCATCCTCTGGAAACACCATATATTTT.

The J gene is TRBJ2-3, the V gene TRBV19; TRBD1 or TRBD2 may be the D gene (6 bases each). The V end lost 5 bases, the J end lost 2 bases, and 11 bases lay between the germline ends. The CDR3 has 14 amino acids. The V gene's germline CDR1 is LNHDA and CDR2 SQIVND (reference sequence). CDR3 bases: TGTGCCAGTAGTCCAGGGGACTTCACAGATACGCAGTATTTT. Residues: CASSPGDFTDTQYF. The entire variable domain, with the rest obtained from reference TRBV19 and TRBJ2-3, is as follows: DGGITQSPKYLFRKEGQNVTLSCEQNLNHDAMYWYRQDPGQGLRLIYYSQIVNDFQKGDIAEGYSVSREKKESFPLTVTSAQKNPTAFYLCASSPGDFTDTQYFGPGTRLTVL.